This T cell receptor beta chain was sequenced in a study of human T cells and chemical hapten exposure. About the research overall: Chiefly female patients presented with alopecia areata, totalis or universalis. General observations from the study: Since the donors had alopecia, their immune response may not be the same as that of healthy people. No alteration of TCRs above 1 in 1000 frequency was seen with DPC sensitization. Patch test score tracked positively with PT1 expanded TCR counts.

The time point is: patch test 2, 6 weeks after DPC sensitization. The treatment is: therapeutic diphenylcyclopropenone sensitization with weekly scalp DPC. Concerning this clonotype itself: The antigen remains undetermined.

TCRdb passed the RACE reads through MiXCR, listing each CDR3 protein once. The sample records just over 350,000 distinct CDR3 sequences, 6% to 7% being singletons. CDR1 and CDR2 (germline): MNHEY, SVGEGT. V shed 5 bases and J 3 bases; nucleotides not matched to a gene: 6. CDR3 length: 14 amino acids. The gene calls are TRBV6-2 or TRBV6-3 and TRBJ2-5; 7 bases align to TRBD2. The receptor comes from a woman aged 18-35 years with alopecia areata. Some clones in this sample may be carry-over from other donors' samples. The material was whole blood, obtained in connection with sensitization to the hapten diphenylcyclopropenone (DPC). CDR3 sequence: CASSPYGLEETQYF. The CDR3, as DNA: TGTGCCAGCAGTCCCTATGGACTAGAAGAGACCCAGTACTTC.